This record looks at one T cell receptor beta chain sequence and its context. This clonotype appeared a few times. Its antigen has not been determined. The input lacks base qualities; no much larger clone sits a single base away. The sample originates from a study of regulatory T cells in long-lasting Graves disease listed by TCRdb under 2021. Turning to the overall study: Persistent Graves' disease meant more than 5 years of antithyroid drug treatment with TSH receptor autoantibodies that stayed positive. TCR sequencing covered about 13 persistent and 20 newly diagnosed Graves' disease patients, around 35 samples in total. This study used TCR sequencing and RNA sequencing of peripheral blood to compare persistent Graves' disease patients against newly diagnosed Graves' disease patients. Antithyroid drugs had been taken for approximately 10 years on average by persistent Graves' disease patients in the clinical cohort. The study was registered as a clinical trial and conducted in China.

The CDR3 runs 13 residues from the cysteine to the phenylalanine. Here the CDR3 DNA is all that survives: 39 bases in frame from base 1. V and J lose 2 bases and 3 bases, and a span of 7 bases separates them. CDR1 and CDR2 are read off the germline V gene (reference sequence) as DFQATT and SNEGSKA. The sample's time point label, decoded: persistent/refractory GD, antithyroid drugs over 5 years with positive TRAb. For both TCR sequencing and RNA sequencing, RNA was extracted from PBMCs in TRIzol. Graves' disease was diagnosed according to American Thyroid Association guidelines. The patients came from an endocrinology department in Xi'an, China. Each patient gave about 9.1 milliliters of peripheral blood, collected in an EDTA anticoagulant tube. Ficoll Paque Plus density gradient separation was used to isolate PBMCs, and no additional T cell sorting was done. RNA quality was checked with an Agilent 2100 Bioanalyzer and agarose gel, and concentration with a NanoDrop 2000.

Library creation used multiplex PCR. Sequenced on an Illumina HiSeq 4000. iRepertoire HTBI primers and Arm-PCR amplification of CDR3 regions were used to construct TCR beta libraries. Before sequencing, the PCR products went through gel purification. Per the original workflow: Across samples, some 62 TRBV and 15 or so TRBJ segments were identified and used for gene usage analysis of CDR3 amino acid clonotypes. Filtered high-quality paired reads were merged into contigs using COPE and FqMerger. BLAST was used to align contigs to IMGT TRBV, TRBD and TRBJ reference genes, with CDR3 defined following IMGT. Any clonotype with a frequency above 0.1% was classified as a highly expanded clone. Repertoire diversity was measured by Shannon entropy, and V-J evenness by the Gini coefficient. A clonotype was considered public if more than one individual shared it. The public reads were reprocessed in TCRdb via fastp at Q25 and MiXCR, keeping in-frame beta chains. Each entry merges the rows of one CDR3 protein and shows their most common DNA and genes. The V and J calls and clone size come from TCRdb's table, not from the authors' own analysis. In all, the sample holds about 430,000 distinct CDR3 sequences, and roughly a fifth of those were seen once. 14% of the sample is held by the ten biggest clonotypes.

The research as a whole found: Only peripheral blood was studied, because thyroid tissue, the primary lesion, was inaccessible. Only the TCR beta chain was sequenced and analyzed. TRBV28, TRBJ1-2 and TRBJ2-5 were preferentially used in persistent disease, while TRBV20-1 and TRBJ2-1 were favored in newly diagnosed disease. Persistent Graves' disease patients showed lower TCR Shannon entropy and fewer highly expanded clones than newly diagnosed patients, suggesting clonal expansion. The authors noted that the small sample size was a limitation that may lower accuracy. More public clonotypes were shared among persistent patients (2,741) than among newly diagnosed patients (over 900).

The rearranged chain carries TRBV20-1 and TRBJ2-2, with the D segment identity uncertain. The specimen was peripheral blood mononuclear cells (PBMCs), collected when the disease was refractory, from a patient treated with antithyroid drugs. This clonotype originated in a female donor with Graves disease. The bases are TGCAGTGCTAGAAGGCCTGACACCGGGGAGCTGTTTTTT. This encodes CSARRPDTGELFF.